The 27 T cell receptor beta chains listed next were all sequenced from one sample in a study of blood T cell repertoires in COVID-19. TCRdb's copy holds only in-frame clones and misses some; the assay was immunoSEQ multiplex PCR. The sample includes 150,000 or so clones, 87% of them seen just once. The sequenced sample consisted of peripheral blood. The receptors derive from a human donor in a cohort sampled during active COVID-19.

This clone was counted a few times. This chain uses TRBV28 with TRBJ1-1, with unresolved D. Trimming pared 2 bases from V and 1 base from J, leaving 8 bases between. Germline V gene sequence: CDR1 MDHEN, CDR2 SYDVKM. The CDR3 consists of 14 residues. CDR3 nucleotide sequence: TGTGCCAGCAGTTTAATACGGTGGAACACTGAAGCTTTCTTT. Protein product: CASSLIRWNTEAFF.

The chain combines TRBV28 with TRBJ2-5; D unresolved. Between the trimmed V and J ends, which lost 5 bases and 2 bases, there was a span of 15 bases. Per germline, CDR1 MDHEN and CDR2 SYDVKM. The CDR3 loop spans 15 amino acids. Here the CDR3 reads CASSLRRQTQETQYF. Written as DNA, the CDR3 is TGTGCCAGCAGTCTTCGACGGCAGACTCAAGAGACCCAGTACTTC.

The chain combines TRBV5-4 with TRBJ1-2, with D perhaps TRBD1 (5 bases). From germline, CDR1 is SGHNT and CDR2 YYREEE (reference sequence). This CDR3 is 15 amino acids long. V gave up 4 bases and J gave up 1 base, with 14 bases separating them. CDR3 DNA: TGTGCCAGCAGCCGAAGAGGGACTTTTAACTATGGCTACACCTTC. Protein sequence: CASSRRGTFNYGYTF.

The chain recombines TRBV19 with TRBJ1-1, with TRBD1 identical over 8 bases. The V gene's germline CDR1 is LNHDA and CDR2 SQIVND (reference sequence). The trim removed 1 base at V and 6 bases at J, leaving 7 bases unmatched. The CDR3 runs to 15 residues. CDR3 sequence reads: CASSIGTGTPSEAFF. The DNA of the CDR3 is TGTGCCAGTAGTATAGGGACAGGGACCCCCTCTGAAGCTTTCTTT.

This chain connects TRBV5-1 to TRBJ2-7; 7 nucleotides match TRBD1. Germline V gene data show CDR1 as SGHRS and CDR2 as YFSETQ. CDR3 size: 18 residues. The trim removed 2 bases at V and 1 base at J, leaving 15 bases unmatched. DNA of the CDR3: TGCGCCAGCAGCTTCTCCGTTACCTCAACAGGGGAATCCTACGAGCAGTACTTC. This codes for CASSFSVTSTGESYEQYF.

This clone was recorded only once. V and J are TRBV28 and TRBJ2-1; 12 positions match TRBD2. The CDR3 totals 15 residues. Germline V gene lookup returns CDR1 MDHEN and CDR2 SYDVKM. The V segment lost 5 bases and the J segment 10 bases; nucleotides outside the gene matches: 9. DNA for the CDR3: TGTGCCAGCAGTCGAAGACTAGCGGGAGTCGACGAGCAGTTCTTC. Its protein product is CASSRRLAGVDEQFF.

Notes on this clone: One junction end disagrees with the germline gene, perhaps due to a read error. The rearrangement joins TRBV7-2 to TRBJ2-4; 11 bases fit TRBD2. The CDR3 extends over 11 amino acids. The germline V gene encodes CDR1 SGHTA and CDR2 FQGNSA. The CDR3 loop is CASSLTSGAHF. The CDR3 region has the DNA TGTGCCAGCAGCTTGACTAGCGGGGCCCACTTC.

V usage is TRBV5-1 and J usage is TRBJ2-1, with TRBD2 identical over 9 bases. V shed 4 bases, J shed 0 bases, and the junction held 2 bases outside the gene matches. The CDR3 is made up of 15 amino acids. CDR1 is SGHRS and CDR2 is YFSETQ in the germline V gene. CDR3: CASSLAGTSYNEQFF. The CDR3 region has the DNA TGCGCCAGCAGCCTAGCGGGGACCTCCTACAATGAGCAGTTCTTC.

J is TRBJ2-1 and V is TRBV10-3, with 7 bases fitting TRBD1. The CDR3 extends over 14 amino acids. The trim removed 5 bases at V and 4 bases at J, leaving 5 bases unmatched. The V gene's germline CDR1 is ENHRY and CDR2 SYGVKD. This chain's CDR3 is CAISPGQLYNEQFF. CDR3 sequence (DNA): TGTGCCATCAGTCCGGGACAGCTTTACAATGAGCAGTTCTTC.

This chain joins TRBV27 and TRBJ2-7; unclear D gene. The V gene's germline CDR1 is MNHEY and CDR2 SMNVEV (reference sequence). This CDR3 has 15 amino acids. V shed 5 bases and J shed 0 bases, with 14 bases lying between them. As DNA, the CDR3 is TGTGCCAGCAGTACCTCACAAGTTGGCTCCTACGAGCAGTACTTC. Protein sequence: CASSTSQVGSYEQYF.

This clone showed up just a few times. V and J are TRBV6-5 and TRBJ1-5; TRBD1 agrees at 7 bases. Germline trimming cut 6 bases from V and 4 bases from J; bases unmatched to any gene: 3. The V gene's germline CDR1 is MNHEY and CDR2 SVGAGI. This CDR3 contains 13 residues. The CDR3 DNA sequence: TGTGCCAGCAGAACGGGACAGAATCAGCCCCAGCATTTT. This sequence encodes CASRTGQNQPQHF.

This chain uses TRBV6-1 with TRBJ1-5; 10 nucleotides line up with TRBD1. The V and J ends lost 4 bases and 0 bases, in that order; junction bases with no gene match: 6. Germline V CDR1 and CDR2: MNHNS, SASEGT. This CDR3 contains 17 residues. CDR3 sequence reads: CASSVDRGIRSNQPQHF. CDR3 DNA: TGTGCCAGCAGTGTGGACAGGGGGATACGTAGCAATCAGCCCCAGCATTTT.

V is TRBV19 and J is TRBJ1-2; possible D gene TRBD1, 6 bases. Trimming removed 6 bases from V and 5 bases from J, with 22 bases in between. Per germline, CDR1 LNHDA and CDR2 SQIVND (reference sequence). This CDR3 has 16 amino acids. CDR3 bases: TGTGCCAGTAGCAGACAGGCGGTTGTCGCTCCTTATGGCTACACCTTC. Protein sequence: CASSRQAVVAPYGYTF.

This chain connects TRBV12-3 or TRBV12-4 to TRBJ1-5; D gene uncertain. The CDR3 spans 12 residues. Trimming removed 7 bases at V and 1 base at J, with 5 bases between. CDR3 DNA: TGTGCCAGCACCGTCAGCAATCAGCCCCAGCATTTT. Amino acid sequence: CASTVSNQPQHF.

This chain uses TRBV7-2 with TRBJ2-5; TRBD2 aligns across 14 bases. CDR3 length equals 16 residues. Germline CDR1 reads SGHTA; CDR2 reads FQGNSA. V was pared by 5 bases and J by 4 bases, with 6 bases of the junction left unmatched. In nucleotides, the CDR3 is TGTGCCAGCAGCCCCGGACTAGCGGGGGGAGGAGAGACCCAGTACTTC. Its protein product is CASSPGLAGGGETQYF.

This sequence joins TRBV19 and TRBJ1-5; 8 positions match TRBD1. The CDR3 sequence is 14 residues long. V dropped 5 bases and J dropped 15; count of bases not matched to a gene: 15. The germline gives CDR1 LNHDA, CDR2 SQIVND (reference sequence). The CDR3 DNA reads TGTGCCAGTAGTCTAGGACAGGGCGGGGTGATCCGGCATTTT. Protein: CASSLGQGGVIRHF.

Comment on this clone: Within the sample, other DNA sequences also encode this same CDR3. The chain joins TRBV24-1 to TRBJ2-1, with D maybe TRBD2 (5 bases). The germline CDR1 and CDR2 sequences are KGHDR and SFDVKD. CDR3 length: 13 residues. Deletions cut 4 bases from V and 6 bases from J, with 9 bases between. The CDR3 sequence: CATSDPGFNEQFF. The CDR3 nucleotides read TGTGCCACCAGTGACCCGGGATTCAATGAGCAGTTCTTC.

V gene TRBV5-1 combines with J gene TRBJ2-7; TRBD2 agrees at 12 bases. There are 16 residues in the CDR3. V lost 5 bases to trimming and J lost 3 bases; unmatched junction nucleotides: 9. Germline V gene data show CDR1 as SGHRS and CDR2 as YFSETQ. CDR3 nucleotide sequence: TGCGCCAGCAGTCCCGGACTAGCGGGGATGAACTACGAGCAGTACTTC. Its protein product is CASSPGLAGMNYEQYF.

The rearrangement links TRBV19 to TRBJ2-3; 7 bases are shared with TRBD2. Germline V CDR1 and CDR2: LNHDA, SQIVND (reference sequence). J gave up 2 bases and V 0 bases, and 8 bases lay outside the gene matches. This CDR3 is built from 17 residues. The CDR3 is CASSIEGGTTFTDTQYF. For the CDR3, the DNA is TGTGCCAGTAGTATAGAGGGAGGGACGACCTTCACAGATACGCAGTATTTT.

This rearrangement joins TRBV15 to TRBJ1-1; D ambiguous. CDR3 length: 12 amino acids. V was cut by 0 bases and J by 8 bases, with 7 bases left in between. Germline lookup yields CDR1 LNHNV and CDR2 YYDKDF (reference sequence). CDR3 in amino acids: CATSRDGWEAFF. The CDR3 nucleotides read TGTGCCACCAGCAGAGATGGCTGGGAAGCTTTCTTT.

The V and J genes are TRBV6-1 and TRBJ2-3; 13 bases match TRBD2. This CDR3 is 18 amino acids long. CDR1 is MNHNS, CDR2 SASEGT, per germline. V trimming: 2 bases; J trimming: 0 bases; junction bases outside the gene matches: 5. CDR3 sequence (DNA): TGTGCCAGCAGTGAAATACTAGCGGGAGGGCCTAGCACAGATACGCAGTATTTT. It is translated as CASSEILAGGPSTDTQYF.

The chain recombines TRBV5-8 with TRBJ1-1; 8 positions agree with TRBD1. The V and J ends lost 2 bases and 1 base, in that order; junction bases with no gene match: 4. CDR3 length: 15 amino acids. Germline V CDR1 and CDR2: SGHTS, YDEGEE. The CDR3 nucleotides read TGTGCCAGCAGCTTAGCAGGGGGCTGGAACACTGAAGCTTTCTTT. As protein: CASSLAGGWNTEAFF.

This chain joins TRBV11-2 and TRBJ2-5, with D perhaps matching TRBD2 (5 bases). The CDR3 extends over 16 amino acids. V was shortened by 5 bases and J by 4 bases, with 20 bases between the two germline ends. In germline, CDR1 is SGHAT, CDR2 FQNNGV. The CDR3 reads CASSPLVGVSRETQYF. The CDR3 DNA reads TGTGCCAGCAGCCCCCTCGTGGGAGTGTCACGAGAGACCCAGTACTTC.

This clone was seen once. The rearrangement joins TRBV19 to TRBJ2-7; 8 bases match TRBD1. Germline assignment: CDR1 LNHDA and CDR2 SQIVND (reference sequence). V lost 3 bases and J lost 6; bases outside the gene matches: 10. This CDR3 is built from 15 residues. CDR3 region: CASSIRGQGVSEQYF. In DNA form, the CDR3 reads TGTGCCAGTAGTATCCGAGGACAGGGAGTAAGCGAGCAGTACTTC.

The genes are TRBV28 and TRBJ1-5; TRBD1 aligns across 7 bases. Germline assignment: CDR1 MDHEN and CDR2 SYDVKM. The CDR3 extends over 15 amino acids. Losses at the gene ends were 4 bases for V and 6 bases for J; bases not matched to a gene: 9. The CDR3 sequence: CASSSSQGSGQPQHF. The CDR3 DNA reads as TGTGCCAGCAGTTCTTCACAGGGGTCCGGTCAGCCCCAGCATTTT.

The count of this clone is one. The chain recombines TRBV19 with TRBJ1-2; D gene ambiguous. The CDR3 has 13 amino acids. Germline V lookup: CDR1 LNHDA, CDR2 SQIVND (reference sequence). V was trimmed by 0 bases and J by 4 bases, leaving 6 bases between them. CDR3 sequence reads: CASSIEKSYGYTF. The CDR3 nucleotides read TGTGCCAGTAGTATAGAGAAGAGCTATGGCTACACCTTC.

The V call is TRBV18, the J call TRBJ2-7; TRBD1 is a possible D gene (5 bases). The V gene's germline CDR1 is KGHSH and CDR2 LQKENI. Trimming left V 3 bases short and J 3 bases short, with 9 bases between. The CDR3 contains 13 residues. CDR3 in DNA: TGTGCCAGCTCACCTGACAGAAGCTACGAGCAGTACTTC. Translating it yields CASSPDRSYEQYF. The full variable domain, rest sourced from reference TRBV18 and TRBJ2-7, is NAGVMQNPRHLVRRRGQEARLRCSPMKGHSHVYWYRQLPEEGLKFMVYLQKENIIDESGMPKERFSAEFPKEGPSILRIQQVVRGDSAAYFCASSPDRSYEQYFGPGTRLTVT.